The clone carrying this T cell receptor (beta chain) was found many times. Its antigen remains unknown. These data come from a study of cytomegalovirus exposure and HLA in healthy donors. Study-wide results and caveats: Many donors carried some public TCRs, although rarity characterized most TCR sequences. Some V segments, TRBV6-2 and TRBV6-3 among them, were indistinguishable and were therefore excluded.

Germline V lookup: CDR1 MNHNS, CDR2 SASEGT. Trimming at V came to 2 bases and at J to 2 bases, leaving 3 bases not matched to a gene. The CDR3 consists of 15 residues. The PCR was carried out with 60 Vbeta primers and 13 Jbeta primers. Assay used: immunoSEQ multiplex PCR; TCRdb lists only in-frame clones, some missing. The sample shows approximately 140,000 clones, about 80% of them seen only once. This TCR was recovered from a male donor in good health and CMV-seropositive. The chain joins TRBV6-1 to TRBJ2-7, with 10 bases matching TRBD2. Sequencing was carried out using PBMCs. The CDR3 DNA is TGTGCCAGCAGTGAAAGTAGCGGGGGGCCCTACGAGCAGTACTTC. Its protein is CASSESSGGPYEQYF.